The 32 T cell receptor beta chains below all came from one sample that was sequenced in a study of CD8 T cells in ankylosing spondylitis (dated by TCRdb to between 2016 and 2019). Here is what the overall study found, with its caveats: A TCR beta motif made up of roughly eight highly homologous amino acid variants appeared to be characteristic of blood from ankylosing spondylitis patients.

These receptors have no identified antigens. Library preparation used 5' RACE. TCRdb shows the sequencer as Illumina HiSeq 2500. TCRdb passed the public sequencing reads through fastp at Q25 and MiXCR, retaining productive beta sequences. Every CDR3 protein is listed once, alongside the most common genes and DNA of its rows. The sample data list 400,000 or so distinct CDR3 sequences, and roughly a quarter of these were observed just once. The ten largest make up 0.89% of the sample. The sequenced sample consisted of blood, either unsorted or a sorted T cell fraction (not recorded which). The receptors stem from a male donor with ankylosing spondylitis.

The V call is TRBV18, the J call TRBJ1-5; maybe TRBD1 (5 bases). The germline V gene encodes CDR1 KGHSH and CDR2 LQKENI. This CDR3 is built from 14 residues. The V end lost 8 bases, the J end lost 1 base, and 12 bases lay between the germline ends. The CDR3: CASSPGRSNQPQHF. CDR3 in DNA: TGTGCCAGCAGCCCGGGACGGAGCAATCAGCCCCAGCATTTT.

For this clonotype: A much more abundant neighbour one base away suggests this may be a read error. The chain carries TRBV2 and TRBJ2-2, with D possibly TRBD1 on 5 matching bases. The germline gives CDR1 SNHLY, CDR2 FYNNEI. Trimming shortened V by 6 bases and J by 7 bases, and 12 bases separated the two germline ends. This CDR3 spans 13 amino acids. The CDR3 here is CASRDKGYGELFF. As DNA, the CDR3 is TGTGCCAGCAGGGACAAGGGATACGGGGAGCTGTTTTTT.

The chain links TRBV6-5 to TRBJ2-3; the D gene is possibly TRBD1 (6 bases). The germline CDR1 and CDR2 sequences are MNHEY and SVGAGI. Trimming shortened V by 0 bases and J by 6 bases, and 10 bases separated the two germline ends. CDR3 size: 14 residues. CDR3 in DNA: TGTGCCAGCAGTTACTCCTCAGGGGCGGATACGCAGTATTTT. This codes for CASSYSSGADTQYF.

The J gene is TRBJ1-2, the V gene TRBV20-1; D remains ambiguous. Trimming took 7 bases from V and 0 from J, leaving 12 bases between them. The CDR3 is 13 residues long. Germline V gene data show CDR1 as DFQATT and CDR2 as SNEGSKA (reference sequence). CDR3 DNA sequence: TGCAGTGGCCCCGAAGGAACTAACTATGGCTACACCTTC. Its protein is CSGPEGTNYGYTF.

The chain is built from TRBV5-1 and TRBJ2-1, with TRBD2 matching 10 bases. Germline-derived CDR1 and CDR2 are SGHRS and YFSETQ. The J segment lost 5 bases and the V segment lost 4 bases, leaving 6 bases of the junction unmatched. The CDR3 length is 15 residues. This CDR3 reads CASSRGLAGDNEQFF. The CDR3 nucleotides are TGCGCCAGCAGCCGCGGGCTAGCGGGAGACAATGAGCAGTTCTTC.

This clonotype has at least ten counts. The chain is built from TRBV10-3 and TRBJ2-3; the D is unclear. The CDR3 totals 15 residues. Trimming took 0 bases from V and 2 from J, leaving 9 bases between them. The germline gives CDR1 ENHRY, CDR2 SYGVKD. CDR3 region: CAISESARATDTQYF. Here the CDR3 DNA reads TGTGCCATCAGTGAGTCTGCGCGAGCCACAGATACGCAGTATTTT.

This clonotype was counted many times. This chain uses TRBV12-3 or TRBV12-4 with TRBJ2-1; 7 nucleotides line up with TRBD1. The junction had 7 bases not matched to a gene; V was cut back by 7 bases and J by 13 bases. The CDR3 contains 11 residues. The CDR3 is CASTRGSSQFF. The CDR3, as DNA: TGTGCCAGCACCAGGGGGTCTTCCCAGTTCTTC.

V and J are TRBV7-8 and TRBJ2-1; 8 positions agree with TRBD2. The CDR3 contains 16 residues. The trim removed 1 base at V and 2 bases at J, leaving 4 bases unmatched. CDR1 and CDR2 (germline): SGHVS, FQNEAQ. Written as DNA, the CDR3 is TGTGCCAGCAGCTTAGGAGCGGGAGTTGCCTACAATGAGCAGTTCTTC. The encoded protein is CASSLGAGVAYNEQFF.

V and J are TRBV7-2 and TRBJ2-3; 15 bases are a match to TRBD2. Germline assignment: CDR1 SGHTA and CDR2 FQGNSA. The V gene end was trimmed by 2 bases and the J gene end by 6 bases; junction bases not matched to a gene: 6. The CDR3 is 17 amino acids. The CDR3 DNA follows: TGTGCCAGCAGCTTATCCGGGACTAGCGGGAGGTTGGATACGCAGTATTTT. Translated: CASSLSGTSGRLDTQYF. Looking up the rest from reference TRBV7-2 and TRBJ2-3 gives the full variable domain: GAGVSQSPSNKVTEKGKDVELRCDPISGHTALYWYRQSLGQGLEFLIYFQGNSAPDKSGLPSDRFSAERTGGSVSTLTIQRTQQEDSAVYLCASSLSGTSGRLDTQYFGPGTRLTVL.

The chain has TRBV6-1 and TRBJ1-5; D is unclear. Trimming took 0 bases from V and 6 from J, leaving 6 bases between them. Germline CDR1 is MNHNS and CDR2 is SASEGT. The CDR3 contains 13 residues. The CDR3 protein is CASSEAGLQPQHF. The CDR3 coding sequence is TGTGCCAGCAGTGAAGCCGGGCTTCAGCCCCAGCATTTT.

This clonotype occurred a few times. DNA of the CDR3: TGCGCCAGCAGCCGTGGGGGGGGCGGCACTGAAGCTTTCTTT. Amino acids: CASSRGGGGTEAFF. The V call is TRBV5-1, the J call TRBJ1-1; D might be TRBD1 (6 bases). The germline V and J ends were trimmed by 4 bases and 4 bases, with 14 bases remaining between them. Germline V gene lookup returns CDR1 SGHRS and CDR2 YFSETQ. This CDR3 spans 14 amino acids. The complete variable domain, with remaining parts taken from reference TRBV5-1 and TRBJ1-1, reads KAGVTQTPRYLIKTRGQQVTLSCSPISGHRSVSWYQQTPGQGLQFLFEYFSETQRNKGNFPGRFSGRQFSNSRSEMNVSTLELGDSALYLCASSRGGGGTEAFFGQGTRLTVV.

A few counts support this clonotype. This chain connects TRBV12-3 or TRBV12-4 to TRBJ1-1; no definite D call. The CDR3 sequence is 13 residues long. Trimming pared 2 bases from V and 3 bases from J, leaving 7 bases between. Written as DNA, the CDR3 is TGTGCCAGCAGTTTATTGTCGGACACTGAAGCTTTCTTT. Translation: CASSLLSDTEAFF.

Only a few counts were recorded for this clonotype. V usage is TRBV29-1 and J usage is TRBJ2-2; D not certain. Trimming stripped 5 bases from V and 0 bases from J, with 7 bases between. CDR1 and CDR2 (germline): SQVTM, ANQGSEA. This CDR3 region has 13 residues. In nucleotides, the CDR3 is TGCAGCGTTTTACCCACGAACACCGGGGAGCTGTTTTTT. This sequence encodes CSVLPTNTGELFF.

This clonotype showed up just once. This sequence joins TRBV29-1 and TRBJ2-2, with D unclear. Germline loops: CDR1 SQVTM, CDR2 ANQGSEA. The germline V and J ends were trimmed by 5 bases and 4 bases, with 5 bases remaining between them. The CDR3 totals 11 residues. As DNA, the CDR3 is TGCAGCGTTCCGGGCACCGGGGAGCTGTTTTTT. Protein product: CSVPGTGELFF.

The V and J genes are TRBV5-5 and TRBJ1-2; D is unresolved. CDR1 is SGHKS, CDR2 YYEKEE, per germline (reference sequence). This CDR3 comprises 15 residues. Trimming took 3 bases from V and 3 from J, leaving 15 bases between them. CDR3 sequence (DNA): TGTGCCAGCAGCTCCATTAAGGGTCGGGACTATGGCTACACCTTC. Translation gives CASSSIKGRDYGYTF.

In its sample, this clonotype was seen a few times. This sequence joins TRBV29-1 and TRBJ2-5; tentatively, D is TRBD1 or TRBD2 (6 bases each). This CDR3 spans 14 amino acids. The ends were cut back, 8 bases at V and 4 bases at J, with 20 bases in the middle. CDR1 and CDR2 from the germline V gene are SQVTM and ANQGSEA. This CDR3 is CSHNGGREAETQYF. CDR3 sequence (DNA): TGCAGCCACAATGGGGGGCGAGAGGCAGAGACCCAGTACTTC.

This clonotype was detected ten times or more. J is TRBJ2-3 and V is TRBV5-1; 8 bases match TRBD1. V shed 4 bases and J 4 bases; nucleotides not matched to a gene: 2. The CDR3 has 13 amino acids. Germline CDR1 is SGHRS and CDR2 is YFSETQ. Written as DNA, the CDR3 is TGCGCCAGCAGCCCGACAGGGGCAGATACGCAGTATTTT. Translating it yields CASSPTGADTQYF.

This chain uses TRBV7-2 with TRBJ1-5; D unresolved. Trimming cost V 2 bases and J 0 bases, with 8 bases left between them. The CDR3 runs to 15 residues. Germline V CDR1 and CDR2: SGHTA, FQGNSA. The CDR3 sequence: CASSLTIISNQPQHF. The DNA for the CDR3 is TGTGCCAGCAGCTTAACGATCATTAGCAATCAGCCCCAGCATTTT.

This chain joins TRBV12-3 or TRBV12-4 and TRBJ2-2; 9 bases line up with TRBD2. The CDR3 is 15 amino acids. Trimming removed 2 bases from V and 4 bases from J; junction bases left unmatched: 2. CDR3 residues: CASSLLAGVTGELFF. The CDR3 DNA sequence: TGTGCCAGCAGTTTATTAGCGGGAGTCACCGGGGAGCTGTTTTTT.

The V gene is TRBV20-1, the J gene TRBJ2-3; 9 bases align to TRBD2. Trimming took 2 bases from V and 3 from J; bases not matched to a gene: 12. The CDR3 loop spans 17 amino acids. The germline gives CDR1 DFQATT, CDR2 SNEGSKA (reference sequence). The CDR3 DNA reads TGCAGTGCTAGACCCTTCTTAGCGGGAGTTCGGACAGATACGCAGTATTTT. Translating gives CSARPFLAGVRTDTQYF.

The rearrangement uses TRBV24-1 and TRBJ2-1; 13 bases are a match to TRBD2. V lost 9 bases, J lost 8 bases, and 6 bases stayed unmatched. This CDR3 comprises 14 residues. CDR1 and CDR2 (germline): KGHDR, SFDVKD. In DNA, the CDR3 is TGTGCCACCGGGACTAGCGGGAACTTACATGAGCAGTTCTTC. It translates to CATGTSGNLHEQFF.

V and J are TRBV7-8 and TRBJ1-2; a weak D match, TRBD1 (5 bases). Germline V gives CDR1 SGHVS, CDR2 FQNEAQ. The CDR3 covers 15 residues. The V gene lost 4 bases and the J gene lost 2 bases, with 14 bases spanning the gap. The CDR3 DNA follows: TGTGCCAGCAGCTCAAGCCCTGGGGGGAACTATGGCTACACCTTC. Translated: CASSSSPGGNYGYTF.

This chain uses TRBV29-1 with TRBJ2-1, with 10 bases identical to TRBD2. After removal of 3 bases from V and 3 bases from J, the junction contained 8 bases not matched to a gene. The CDR3 runs 16 residues. Germline loops: CDR1 SQVTM, CDR2 ANQGSEA. The CDR3 sequence: CSVESGRAGSYNEQFF. The CDR3 DNA reads as TGCAGCGTTGAGAGCGGGAGGGCCGGGAGCTACAATGAGCAGTTCTTC.

The chain is built from TRBV24-1 and TRBJ2-3; TRBD2 agrees at 11 bases. J was trimmed by 3 bases and V by 6 bases; bases with no gene match: 1. The CDR3 runs to 14 residues. CDR1 is KGHDR, CDR2 SFDVKD, per germline. The CDR3 reads CATSPSGRTDTQYF. The DNA of the CDR3 is TGTGCCACCAGTCCTAGCGGGAGGACAGATACGCAGTATTTT.

The chain is built from TRBV14 and TRBJ2-1; 8 nucleotides align to TRBD1. This CDR3 has 15 amino acids. Germline values: CDR1 SGHDN, CDR2 FVKESK. V dropped 4 bases and J dropped 6; count of bases not matched to a gene: 8. The CDR3 bases are TGTGCCAGCAGCCTTGGACAGGGATATATCAATGAGCAGTTCTTC. Translation gives CASSLGQGYINEQFF.

V gene TRBV5-4 combines with J gene TRBJ1-1; TRBD1 aligns across 7 bases. This CDR3 spans 17 amino acids. Germline-derived CDR1 and CDR2 are SGHNT and YYREEE (reference sequence). Losses at the gene ends were 1 base for V and 1 base for J; bases not matched to a gene: 10. The CDR3 bases are TGTGCCAGCAGCTTGAGAACAGGGGCAGAGGAGAACACTGAAGCTTTCTTT. The encoded protein is CASSLRTGAEENTEAFF.

The CDR3 DNA reads TGTGCCAGCAGTTTGAGACGGGACACCCGGAGAAGGACTGAAGCTTTCTTT. Residues: CASSLRRDTRRRTEAFF. The chain recombines TRBV12-3 or TRBV12-4 with TRBJ1-1, with a weak D call TRBD1 (6 bases). The CDR3 length is 17 residues. V lost 3 bases, J lost 5 bases, and 22 bases lay in between.

V gene TRBV12-3 or TRBV12-4 combines with J gene TRBJ1-2; D unresolved. The V and J ends lost 3 bases and 4 bases respectively, with 9 bases between them. This CDR3 is 13 amino acids long. This CDR3 is CASSLARGYGYTF. CDR3 DNA sequence: TGTGCCAGCAGTTTGGCCCGAGGCTATGGCTACACCTTC.

This chain connects TRBV12-3 or TRBV12-4 to TRBJ1-3, with a possible D match to TRBD1 (6 bases). Deletions cut 3 bases from V and 1 base from J, with 10 bases between. CDR3 length: 15 amino acids. The CDR3 region has the DNA TGTGCCAGCAGTTTTCACAGGGATTCTGGAAACACCATATATTTT. Translated: CASSFHRDSGNTIYF.

This clonotype was found many times. The chain links TRBV12-3 or TRBV12-4 to TRBJ2-2; TRBD1 is a possible D gene (6 bases). This CDR3 is 15 amino acids long. V lost 5 bases and J lost 8, with 18 bases in between. The CDR3 is CASSRTGPLRGELFF. The DNA for the CDR3 is TGTGCCAGCAGTCGTACAGGGCCCCTACGAGGGGAGCTGTTTTTT.

This chain links TRBV12-3 or TRBV12-4 with TRBJ2-7, with TRBD1 matching 7 bases. The CDR3 covers 14 residues. The V and J ends lost 6 bases and 4 bases, in that order; junction bases with no gene match: 9. The CDR3 nucleotides are TGTGCCAGCAGGGAGACAGGGCATCGTTACGAGCAGTACTTC. Translation gives CASRETGHRYEQYF.

The rearrangement uses TRBV7-9 and TRBJ2-2; 11 nucleotides line up with TRBD2. V lost 7 bases to trimming and J lost 2 bases; unmatched junction nucleotides: 3. CDR1 and CDR2 from the germline V gene are SEHNR and FQNEAQ (reference sequence). The CDR3 totals 15 residues. CDR3 sequence: CASNGLAGNTGELFF. The CDR3 nucleotides read TGTGCCAGCAACGGACTAGCGGGTAACACCGGGGAGCTGTTTTTT.